The 21 T cell receptor beta chains below all came from one sample that was sequenced in a study of shared clonotypes between healthy human individuals. Some clones are missing from TCRdb's copy, which holds only in-frame ones; the method was immunoSEQ multiplex PCR. The table records 550,000 to 800,000 clones, 80% to 95% of them present only once. Sequencing input: memory CD8+ T cells from PBMCs. Specified subset: CD45RO+ cells pooled with CCR7-negative TemRA cells. These receptors all come from a young man in good health. Some clones in this sample may be carry-over from other donors' samples.

V usage is TRBV27 and J usage is TRBJ2-7; the match to TRBD1 covers 7 bases. The germline V gene encodes CDR1 MNHEY and CDR2 SMNVEV (reference sequence). Trimming cost V 6 bases and J 3 bases; bases outside gene matches: 26. The length of the CDR3 is 20 residues. CDR3 protein: CASSRRGFAVGQAYVYEQYF. Here the CDR3 DNA reads TGTGCCAGCAGCCGACGAGGGTTCGCGGTTGGACAGGCCTACGTCTACGAGCAGTACTTC.

The chain is built from TRBV10-3 and TRBJ2-1; D may be TRBD1 or TRBD2 (5 bases each). Germline lookup yields CDR1 ENHRY and CDR2 SYGVKD. The CDR3 runs 15 residues. V lost 4 bases and J 5 bases, leaving 15 bases between the germline ends. The CDR3, as DNA: TGTGCCATCAGTGGGCCAATCGGGGCTAACAATGAGCAGTTCTTC. This gives the protein CAISGPIGANNEQFF.

The chain carries TRBV19 and TRBJ2-7; 7 bases are a match to TRBD1. CDR3 length: 14 residues. CDR1 is LNHDA, CDR2 SQIVND, per germline (reference sequence). Unmatched junction bases numbered 6, after V lost 3 bases and J lost 4 bases. The chain's CDR3 is CASSISGTAYEQYF. The CDR3, as DNA: TGTGCCAGTAGTATCTCCGGGACAGCGTACGAGCAGTACTTC.

The CDR3 coding sequence is TGTGCCAGCAGCTTAACGGGAGCTAGCACAGATACGCAGTATTTT. Protein: CASSLTGASTDTQYF. The gene calls are TRBV13 and TRBJ2-3; the D gene is possibly TRBD2 (6 bases). CDR3 size: 15 residues. Germline V gives CDR1 PRHDT, CDR2 FYEKMQ (reference sequence). Deletions cut 2 bases from V and 0 bases from J, with 9 bases between.

Written as DNA, the CDR3 is TGTGCCAGCACTTCTAGCACAGATACGCAGTATTTT. It yields the protein CASTSSTDTQYF. V is TRBV11-2 and J is TRBJ2-3; no reliable D call. CDR1 is SGHAT and CDR2 is FQNNGV in the germline V gene. The CDR3 covers 12 residues. Trimming stripped 7 bases from V and 0 bases from J, with 5 bases between.

The chain couples TRBV9 to TRBJ2-7; 14 bases map to TRBD2. The V gene end was trimmed by 7 bases and the J gene end by 0 bases; junction bases not matched to a gene: 6. Germline V gene lookup returns CDR1 SGDLS and CDR2 YYNGEE. This CDR3 has 16 amino acids. In nucleotides, the CDR3 is TGTGCCAGCTCAGGACTAGCGGGAGGTCCCTCCTACGAGCAGTACTTC. It encodes CASSGLAGGPSYEQYF.

The chain uses TRBV5-6 and TRBJ2-7; 9 nucleotides agree with TRBD1. The CDR3 spans 16 residues. Germline CDR1 SGHDT, CDR2 YYEEEE. The V gene end was trimmed by 4 bases and the J gene end by 6 bases; junction bases not matched to a gene: 14. The chain's CDR3 is CASSPYPGTGMGEQYF. The CDR3 DNA is TGTGCCAGCAGCCCCTACCCCGGGACAGGGATGGGCGAGCAGTACTTC. The whole variable domain, remainder taken from reference TRBV5-6 and TRBJ2-7, is DAGVTQSPTHLIKTRGQQVTLRCSPKSGHDTVSWYQQALGQGPQFIFQYYEEEERQRGNFPDRFSGHQFPNYSSELNVNALLLGDSALYLCASSPYPGTGMGEQYFGPGTRLTVT.

The V and J genes are TRBV29-1 and TRBJ2-2; D is uncertain. Germline V gene lookup returns CDR1 SQVTM and CDR2 ANQGSEA. The CDR3 runs to 11 residues. Trimming took off 3 bases at V and 7 bases at J, with 6 bases between the two ends. The CDR3 loop is CSVDMYGELFF. In DNA form, the CDR3 reads TGCAGCGTTGATATGTACGGGGAGCTGTTTTTT.

The gene calls are TRBV18 and TRBJ1-3, with 12 positions matching TRBD1. The germline CDR1 and CDR2 sequences are KGHSH and LQKENI. V shed 3 bases and J 5 bases; nucleotides not matched to a gene: 5. This CDR3 region has 16 residues. The DNA for the CDR3 is TGTGCCAGCTCACCGTGGGACAGGGGGCACCGAAACACCATATATTTT. This sequence encodes CASSPWDRGHRNTIYF.

The chain recombines TRBV2 with TRBJ1-4; possibly TRBD1 for D (5 bases). Trimming pared 6 bases from V and 8 bases from J, leaving 13 bases between. Germline V lookup: CDR1 SNHLY, CDR2 FYNNEI. This CDR3 has 13 amino acids. Here the CDR3 reads CASSAGFREKLFF. CDR3 DNA: TGTGCCAGCAGCGCAGGGTTCCGGGAAAAACTGTTTTTT. Full variable domain (outside the CDR3, taken from reference TRBV2 and TRBJ1-4): EPEVTQTPSHQVTQMGQEVILRCVPISNHLYFYWYRQILGQKVEFLVSFYNNEISEKSEIFDDQFSVERPDGSNFTLKIRSTKLEDSAMYFCASSAGFREKLFFGSGTQLSVL.

V usage is TRBV19 and J usage is TRBJ2-1; D is possibly TRBD2 (6 bases). CDR1 and CDR2 from the germline V gene are LNHDA and SQIVND (reference sequence). This CDR3 region has 15 residues. The ends were cut back, 1 base at V and 4 bases at J, with 11 bases in the middle. CDR3 DNA sequence: TGTGCCAGTAGTATAGCCAAGCGGGTGTACAATGAGCAGTTCTTC. Its translation is CASSIAKRVYNEQFF.

The rearrangement joins TRBV27 to TRBJ2-1; D remains unclear. This CDR3 has 13 residues. Looked up from germline, CDR1 is MNHEY and CDR2 is SMNVEV (reference sequence). Between the trimmed V and J ends, which lost 0 bases and 6 bases, there was a span of 6 bases. DNA for the CDR3: TGTGCCAGCAGTTTATCGTACAGCAATGAGCAGTTCTTC. Translation gives CASSLSYSNEQFF.

The chain employs TRBV14 and TRBJ2-6; weak D call: TRBD2 (5 bases). Germline CDR1 reads SGHDN; CDR2 reads FVKESK. Trimming stripped 0 bases from V and 2 bases from J, with 14 bases between. The CDR3 loop spans 18 amino acids. The CDR3 DNA is TGTGCCAGCAGCCAAGATGGGGTTAGCGACGCTGGGGCCAACGTCCTGACTTTC. It encodes CASSQDGVSDAGANVLTF.

The chain links TRBV27 to TRBJ2-1; 7 bases are a match to TRBD2. Trimming at V came to 4 bases and at J to 2 bases, leaving 5 bases not matched to a gene. Per germline, CDR1 MNHEY and CDR2 SMNVEV (reference sequence). The CDR3 spans 15 residues. The CDR3 reads CASSSPSGTYNEQFF. The CDR3 coding sequence is TGTGCCAGCAGTTCCCCTAGCGGTACCTACAATGAGCAGTTCTTC.

This clone occurred a few times. The chain employs TRBV28 and TRBJ2-1; 8 bases align to TRBD2. After removal of 3 bases from V and 9 bases from J, the junction contained 7 bases not matched to a gene. The CDR3 spans 14 residues. Germline loops: CDR1 MDHEN, CDR2 SYDVKM. The CDR3 protein is CASSFLAGKSEQFF. The CDR3 DNA reads as TGTGCCAGCAGTTTTTTAGCGGGAAAGAGTGAGCAGTTCTTC.

The V gene is TRBV14, the J gene TRBJ1-2, with 9 positions matching TRBD1. CDR1 is SGHDN, CDR2 FVKESK, per germline. Unmatched junction bases numbered 7, after V lost 0 bases and J lost 5 bases. The CDR3 runs to 16 residues. The CDR3 nucleotides read TGTGCCAGCAGCCAAGACGACAGGGGGTTTCGATATGGCTACACCTTC. It is translated as CASSQDDRGFRYGYTF.

This clone was recorded only once. The chain recombines TRBV7-8 with TRBJ2-3; 10 bases are shared with TRBD2. V lost 1 base and J lost 3; bases outside the gene matches: 4. The CDR3 totals 16 residues. Germline V gene sequence: CDR1 SGHVS, CDR2 FQNEAQ. Written as DNA, the CDR3 is TGTGCCAGCAGCTTAGGGGCTAGCGGGAGTACAGATACGCAGTATTTT. Translating gives CASSLGASGSTDTQYF.

The chain combines TRBV28 with TRBJ2-3; TRBD1 might be the D (6 bases). This CDR3 region has 17 residues. Germline values: CDR1 MDHEN, CDR2 SYDVKM. V lost 1 base and J 0 bases, leaving 14 bases between the germline ends. CDR3 protein: CASSLSHRERSTDTQYF. CDR3 coding DNA: TGTGCCAGCAGTTTATCCCACAGGGAGCGCAGCACAGATACGCAGTATTTT.

The chain joins TRBV4-1 to TRBJ2-5, with a possible D match to TRBD1 (5 bases). The CDR3 extends over 15 amino acids. With 1 base removed from V and 4 bases from J, the gap between germline ends came to 13 bases. Per germline, CDR1 MGHRA and CDR2 YSYEKL. CDR3 loop: CASSQGYQGLETQYF. CDR3 nucleotides: TGCGCCAGCAGCCAAGGATATCAGGGCTTAGAGACCCAGTACTTC.

V gene TRBV27 combines with J gene TRBJ1-2; TRBD1 might be the D (6 bases). V lost 5 bases and J 0 bases, leaving 13 bases between the germline ends. This CDR3 has 15 residues. CDR1 is MNHEY, CDR2 SMNVEV, per germline (reference sequence). The CDR3 DNA sequence: TGTGCCAGCAGTCCAGGGGACGGGGCTAACTATGGCTACACCTTC. Residues: CASSPGDGANYGYTF.

A single count supports this clone. This chain uses TRBV7-9 with TRBJ2-5; weak D call: TRBD1 (5 bases). Germline-derived CDR1 and CDR2 are SEHNR and FQNEAQ (reference sequence). The CDR3 length is 13 residues. Trimming took 5 bases from V and 4 from J, leaving 11 bases between them. The CDR3 DNA reads TGTGCCAGCAGCCAAGACAGTTTAGAGACCCAGTACTTC. It yields the protein CASSQDSLETQYF.